Detailed here is one T cell receptor beta chain. Its antigen is undetermined. Trimming took off 5 bases at V and 1 base at J, with 3 bases between the two ends. This CDR3 region has 12 residues. CDR1 and CDR2 from the germline V gene are SQVTM and ANQGSEA. Once RNA had been extracted, it was reverse transcribed into cDNA to act as the sequencing template. Libraries were prepared by immunoSEQ multiplex PCR; TCRdb keeps only in-frame clonotypes and omits some of them. The table records 95,000 to 100,000 clones, around 60% of them present only once. This record belongs to a study of CD8+ T cells in alopecia areata. Study-level points and caveats: Under tofacitinib, fewer expanded CD8+ clones appeared among the top 100 scalp clones.

The treatment: oral pan-JAK inhibitor, 5-10 mg twice daily. The starting material was CD8+ T cells sorted from blood, obtained at week 4, from a patient treated with tofacitinib. The V gene is TRBV29-1, the J gene TRBJ2-6; D gene unclear. The clonotype was recovered from a human donor with alopecia areata. The CDR3 is CSVLSGANVLTF. DNA for the CDR3: TGCAGCGTTCTGTCTGGGGCCAACGTCCTGACTTTC.